This T cell receptor (beta chain) was sequenced in a study of shared clonotypes between healthy human individuals. In its sample, this clone was seen once. The germline V gene has CDR1 SGHVS and CDR2 FQNEAQ. This CDR3 has 14 amino acids. The V and J ends lost 1 base and 1 base respectively, with 7 bases between them. Produced via immunoSEQ multiplex PCR; TCRdb's table is partial and in-frame only. The table includes about 1.4 million clones, roughly 96% detected once. The clonotype was recovered from a man aged 25 to 40 in good health. The chain recombines TRBV7-8 with TRBJ1-2; TRBD1 might be the D (5 bases). Sequenced sample: naive CD4+ T cells sorted from blood. This sample's subset: CD45RA+ positively selected. The CDR3 sequence is CASSLEQGNYGYTF. The CDR3 DNA reads TGTGCCAGCAGCTTAGAGCAGGGTAACTATGGCTACACCTTC.